These T cell receptor beta chains were read from a single sample in a study of T cells in Graves' hyperthyroidism and ophthalmopathy. TCRdb reprocessed the multiplex PCR reads via MiXCR and lists one record per CDR3 protein. The sample has approximately 300,000 distinct CDR3 sequences; roughly a fifth are singletons. Sequenced: blood. Receptors were obtained from a man aged 50 or older with Graves' ophthalmopathy. The CDR3 runs from the conserved cysteine through the conserved F or W. D genes are given only for firm matches. Expanded clones are given a class, and other clones once, few, many or no size at all.

D gene	J gene	clone size	V gene	CDR3 DNA	CDR3 protein
TRBD1	TRBJ2-3	-	TRBV4-1	TGCGCCAGCAGCCAGCGAGGGACAGGGAGCACAGATACGCAGTATTTT	CASSQRGTGSTDTQYF
TRBD1	TRBJ2-1	few	TRBV11-2	TGTGCCAGCAGCATCGGACAGGACGGGTACAATGAGCAGTTCTTC	CASSIGQDGYNEQFF
-	TRBJ2-1	many	TRBV20-1	TGCAGTGCTAGACTCGCTTTCAATGAGCAGTTCTTC	CSARLAFNEQFF
-	TRBJ2-1	few	TRBV6-2/TRBV6-3	TGTGCCGGAGGTAGTGGCTCCTACAATGAGCAGTTCTTC	CAGGSGSYNEQFF
-	TRBJ1-2	few	TRBV19	TGTGCCAGTAGTTGGGACCTCACCTATGGCTACACCTTC	CASSWDLTYGYTF
TRBD1	TRBJ1-6	-	TRBV7-2	TGTGCCAGCAGCCGGACAGGGGTAGGAAATTCACCCCTCCACTTT	CASSRTGVGNSPLHF
TRBD2	TRBJ2-2	few	TRBV5-1	TGCGCCAGCAGCCGGGGACTAGCGGGAGAGTTTTCCGGGGAGCTGTTTTTT	CASSRGLAGEFSGELFF
-	TRBJ2-7	-	TRBV6-1	TGTGCCAGCAGTTTCAAGCCCGGGGGCCATCTAAACGAGCAGTACTTC	CASSFKPGGHLNEQYF
TRBD2	TRBJ2-5	-	TRBV29-1	TGCAGCGGTGGGACTAGCCAAGAGACCCAGTACTTC	CSGGTSQETQYF
-	TRBJ2-5	many	TRBV6-5	TGTGCCAGCAGTTACGGTGGGCAGCAAGAGACCCAGTACTTC	CASSYGGQQETQYF
TRBD1	TRBJ1-5	-	TRBV20-1	TGCAGTGCCCTCCGGGACAGAAGGAATCAGCCCCAGCATTTT	CSALRDRRNQPQHF
-	TRBJ2-2	-	TRBV5-1	TGCGCCAGCAGAATGGCAGGCGGGGCTGGGACCGGGGAGCTGTTTTTT	CASRMAGGAGTGELFF
TRBD2	TRBJ2-1	many	TRBV2	TGTGCCAGCAGCCCCACTAGCGGGAGAAGGAATGAGCAGTTCTTC	CASSPTSGRRNEQFF
-	TRBJ1-1	few	TRBV27	TGTGCCAGCAAAATTACATGGAACACTGAAGCTTTCTTT	CASKITWNTEAFF
-	TRBJ2-2	few	TRBV27	TGTGCCAGCAGCCCGTATTTGGGCACCGGGGAGCTGTTTTTT	CASSPYLGTGELFF
-	TRBJ2-7	many	TRBV2	TGTGCCAGCAGCGACCCCGGGACATCTCTAATCTACGAGCAGTACTTC	CASSDPGTSLIYEQYF
TRBD1	TRBJ2-2	few	TRBV2	TGTGCCAGCAACCTACAGGGGACCGACACCGGGGAGCTGTTTTTT	CASNLQGTDTGELFF
TRBD1	TRBJ1-1	many	TRBV5-1	TGCGCCAGCAGCCCCTACAGACAGGGGAGCACTGAAGCTTTCTTT	CASSPYRQGSTEAFF
TRBD2	TRBJ2-7	many	TRBV18	TGTGCCAGCTCACCACAACTAGCGGGAGCGTACGAGCAGTACTTC	CASSPQLAGAYEQYF
TRBD2	TRBJ2-3	many	TRBV3-1	TGTGCCAGCAGCCAACTAGCGGGAGGGCACACAGATACGCAGTATTTT	CASSQLAGGHTDTQYF
-	TRBJ2-5	many	TRBV28	TGTGCCAGCAGTTTATCAGGGGGCGAGGCGGGAGATCAAGAGACCCAGTACTTC	CASSLSGGEAGDQETQYF
TRBD1	TRBJ2-2	-	TRBV20-1	TGCAGTGCAGAGACAGGGGGGACCGGGGAGCTGTTTTTT	CSAETGGTGELFF
-	TRBJ1-1	many	TRBV28	TGTGCCAGCAATAAAAACACTGAAGCTTTCTTT	CASNKNTEAFF
-	TRBJ1-1	-	TRBV29-1	TGCAGCGGATGGACAGAGAACACTGAAGCTTTCTTT	CSGWTENTEAFF
-	TRBJ1-5	many	TRBV6-1	TGTGCCAGCACTGAAGGGATCAATCAGCCCCAGCATTTT	CASTEGINQPQHF
TRBD1	TRBJ1-5	many	TRBV12-3/TRBV12-4	TGTGCCAGCAGCCCTTCAGGGGGCGTCAATCAGCCCCAGCATTTT	CASSPSGGVNQPQHF
-	TRBJ1-5	many	TRBV28	TGTGCCAGCAGCCCCCAAAAACAGCCCCAGCATTTT	CASSPQKQPQHF
-	TRBJ1-1	-	TRBV29-1	TGCAGCACCGCAACAGGAATGAACACTGAAGCTTTCTTT	CSTATGMNTEAFF
-	TRBJ2-3	many	TRBV2	TGTGCCAGCAGTATACAGGGGGGGACTAGCTGGACAGATACGCAGTATTTT	CASSIQGGTSWTDTQYF
TRBD2	TRBJ2-7	few	TRBV5-1	TGCGCCACCCGACTAGCGGTAAGCTACGAGCAGTACTTC	CATRLAVSYEQYF
-	TRBJ2-1	many	TRBV7-3	TGTGCCAGCAGCGGGGGCCCGGCTAGCGGCTACAATGAGCAGTTCTTC	CASSGGPASGYNEQFF
-	TRBJ2-1	many	TRBV3-1	TGTGCCAGCAGCTACACTGGCGGGCGGTACTCCTACAATGAGCAGTTCTTC	CASSYTGGRYSYNEQFF
TRBD1	TRBJ2-1	few	TRBV19	TGTGCCAGTAGTACCTTTCCGGGACAGGGAGGCAATGAGCAGTTCTTC	CASSTFPGQGGNEQFF
TRBD1	TRBJ2-1	few	TRBV29-1	TGCAGCGTTGATTTACAGGGGGCGGCGGGGCAGTTCTTC	CSVDLQGAAGQFF
TRBD2	TRBJ2-7	many	TRBV4-1	TGCGCCAGCAGCCAACCCGGGACTAACAAACCCTACGAGCAGTACTTC	CASSQPGTNKPYEQYF
-	TRBJ1-6	-	TRBV12-3/TRBV12-4	TGTGCCAGCAGTTTAGATCGGGGGAGAATGCGACCCCTCCACTTT	CASSLDRGRMRPLHF
TRBD2	TRBJ2-3	many	TRBV7-3	TGTGCCAGCAGCACTTCCGGGACTAGTGAGCAGTATTTT	CASSTSGTSEQYF
-	TRBJ2-7	many	TRBV27	TGTGCCAGCAGTTTATCGGTGCGATACGAGCAGTACTTC	CASSLSVRYEQYF
-	TRBJ2-2	-	TRBV7-2	TGTGCCAGCAGCCCAGAAGCTTACGGGGAGCTGTTTTTT	CASSPEAYGELFF
-	TRBJ2-5	-	TRBV2	TGTGCCAGCAGTGAAGACCGCGGGACAGCCTTCCAAGAGACCCAGTACTTC	CASSEDRGTAFQETQYF
TRBD1	TRBJ2-7	-	TRBV12-3/TRBV12-4	TGTGCCAGCAGTTCCCAGGGGGCCCACGAGCAGTACTTC	CASSSQGAHEQYF
TRBD1	TRBJ1-1	-	TRBV2	TGTGCCAGCAGACCAGGACAGGGAATGAACACTGAAGCTTTCTTT	CASRPGQGMNTEAFF
-	TRBJ2-7	few	TRBV30	TGTGCCTGGACCCTCGATGGGGGGGCCGAGCAGTACTTC	CAWTLDGGAEQYF
-	TRBJ2-7	-	TRBV20-1	TGCAGTGCTAGAGTAGGTGCGGGATCCCCGATCGAGCAGTACTTC	CSARVGAGSPIEQYF
-	TRBJ2-5	-	TRBV28	TGTGCCAGCAGTTACAACAGGGAAGGAGAGACCCAGTACTTC	CASSYNREGETQYF
TRBD1	TRBJ1-1	few	TRBV20-1	TGCAGTGCTACTGAAGATGTTTGGACAGGGGCTACTGAAGCTTTCTTT	CSATEDVWTGATEAFF
-	TRBJ2-5	-	TRBV20-1	TGCAGTGCTAGAGATATTAGTTGGCAAGAGACCCAGTACTTC	CSARDISWQETQYF
-	TRBJ2-5	-	TRBV6-6	TGTGCCAGCAGTTACTCGATATCAGAGACCCAGTACTTC	CASSYSISETQYF